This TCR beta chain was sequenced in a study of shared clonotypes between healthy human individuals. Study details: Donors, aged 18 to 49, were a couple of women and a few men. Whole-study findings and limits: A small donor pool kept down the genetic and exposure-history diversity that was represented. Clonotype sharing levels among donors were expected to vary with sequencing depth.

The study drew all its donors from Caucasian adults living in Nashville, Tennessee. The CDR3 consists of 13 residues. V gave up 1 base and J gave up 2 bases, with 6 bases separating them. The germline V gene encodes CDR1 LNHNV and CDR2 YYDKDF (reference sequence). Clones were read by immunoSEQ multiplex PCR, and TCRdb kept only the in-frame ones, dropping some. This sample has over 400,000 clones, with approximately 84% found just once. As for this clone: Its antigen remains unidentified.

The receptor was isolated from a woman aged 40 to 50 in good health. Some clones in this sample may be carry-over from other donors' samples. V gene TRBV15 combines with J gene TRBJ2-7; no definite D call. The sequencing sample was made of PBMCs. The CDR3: CATSRVGPYEQYF. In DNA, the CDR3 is TGTGCCACCAGCAGAGTCGGACCCTACGAGCAGTACTTC. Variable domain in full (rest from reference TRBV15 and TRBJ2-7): DAMVIQNPRYQVTQFGKPVTLSCSQTLNHNVMYWYQQKSSQAPKLLFHYYDKDFNNEADTPDNFQSRRPNTSFCFLDIRSPGLGDTAMYLCATSRVGPYEQYFGPGTRLTVT.